The rows below give T cell receptor beta chains drawn from one sample of a study of shared clonotypes between healthy human individuals. Data came from immunoSEQ multiplex PCR; TCRdb stores just in-frame clones and leaves some out. The sample lists some 2 million clones; 90% to 95% were seen once. Sequencing used naive CD4+ T cells sorted from blood. The receptors here all came from a man between 18 and 29 years old in good health. The CDR3 runs from the conserved cysteine through the conserved F or W. The D gene is left open where the match is weak. The size field is filled for only some rows; it gives once, few, many or a size class.

>-|TRBV18|-|TRBJ1-2
CASSPSPVRQGSSTNYGYTF
TGTGCCAGCTCACCGTCACCAGTCAGGCAGGGGAGTTCGACTAACTATGGCTACACCTTC
>once|TRBV30|-|TRBJ1-4
CAWSPNGGEKLFF
TGTGCCTGGAGCCCTAACGGGGGGGAAAAACTGTTTTTT
>-|TRBV19|-|TRBJ1-6
CASMTGRQGSPLHF
TGTGCCAGTATGACAGGTCGCCAGGGATCACCCCTCCACTTT
>-|TRBV27|-|TRBJ1-2
CASSLSGPYGYTF
TGTGCCAGCAGTTTATCCGGACCCTATGGCTACACCTTC
>once|TRBV15|TRBD1|TRBJ2-7
CATSRRSPFGQGSYEQYF
TGTGCCACCAGCAGACGGTCGCCCTTCGGACAGGGGTCCTACGAGCAGTACTTC
>-|TRBV5-1|TRBD2|TRBJ2-7
CASSFSPSGYEQYF
TGCGCCAGCAGCTTTTCCCCTAGCGGCTACGAGCAGTACTTC
>-|TRBV5-1|-|TRBJ2-5
CASSFPLGPQETQYF
TGCGCCAGCAGCTTCCCCTTGGGCCCGCAGGAGACCCAGTACTTC
>-|TRBV2|TRBD2|TRBJ2-7
CASSRTGGPSEQYF
TGTGCCAGCAGTAGAACGGGGGGGCCTTCCGAGCAGTACTTC
>once|TRBV9|TRBD2|TRBJ2-3
CASSVGFGGSRTDTQYF
TGTGCCAGCAGCGTAGGGTTCGGCGGGAGCCGCACAGATACGCAGTATTTT
>-|TRBV6-1|-|TRBJ1-3
CASSRDSGNTIYF
TGTGCCAGCAGTAGAGATTCTGGAAACACCATATATTTT
>-|TRBV7-2|-|TRBJ2-5
CASSLGGGMETQYF
TGTGCCAGCAGCTTAGGGGGCGGGATGGAGACCCAGTACTTC
>-|TRBV19|-|TRBJ2-7
CASSRGARDTRSYEQYF
TGTGCCAGTAGCAGGGGAGCCCGGGACACCCGCTCCTACGAGCAGTACTTC
>-|TRBV7-2|TRBD2|TRBJ2-5
CASSALAGVLETQYF
TGTGCCAGCAGCGCACTAGCGGGAGTATTAGAGACCCAGTACTTC
>-|TRBV19|TRBD2|TRBJ2-1
CASSWASGDNEQFF
TGTGCCAGTAGTTGGGCTAGCGGCGACAATGAGCAGTTCTTC
>-|TRBV6-5|-|TRBJ2-3
CASSYDVVSSKYF
TGTGCCAGCAGTTACGACGTAGTCTCGTCGAAGTATTTT
>-|TRBV6-5|-|TRBJ1-1
CASSRGRGTYEAFF
TGTGCCAGCAGCCGCGGCAGGGGAACTTATGAAGCTTTCTTT
>-|TRBV6-1|TRBD1|TRBJ1-3
CASSPGQGAYF
TGTGCCAGCAGTCCCGGACAGGGAGCTTATTTT
>-|TRBV5-1|TRBD2|TRBJ2-5
CASSLGTSALSQETQYF
TGCGCCAGCAGCTTGGGGACTAGCGCCTTGAGTCAAGAGACCCAGTACTTC
>-|TRBV11-1|TRBD2|TRBJ2-1
CASNLGAAGGNEQFF
TGTGCCAGCAACCTGGGGGCGGCGGGAGGGAATGAGCAGTTCTTC
>-|TRBV6-5|-|TRBJ2-7
CASSYGQGSSYEQYF
TGTGCCAGCAGTTACGGCCAGGGAAGCTCCTACGAGCAGTACTTC
>-|TRBV2|-|TRBJ2-2
CASFPILVGAGELFF
TGTGCCAGTTTTCCGATTCTAGTCGGTGCCGGGGAGCTGTTTTTT
>-|TRBV7-9|-|TRBJ2-2
CASSRTAPNTGELFF
TGTGCCAGCAGCCGGACAGCACCGAACACCGGGGAGCTGTTTTTT
>-|TRBV7-2|-|TRBJ2-7
CASSLADLGEQYF
TGTGCCAGCAGCTTAGCCGATTTGGGAGAGCAGTACTTC
>-|TRBV18|-|TRBJ2-1
CASSPRGFEQFF
TGTGCCAGCTCTCCAAGGGGGTTTGAGCAGTTCTTC
>-|TRBV6-1|-|TRBJ1-4
CASSAGLEVKLFF
TGTGCCAGCAGTGCCGGCTTGGAGGTAAAACTGTTTTTT
>-|TRBV7-2|TRBD2|TRBJ2-7
CASSHYPGGPYEQYF
TGTGCCAGCAGCCATTATCCGGGGGGTCCCTACGAGCAGTACTTC
>-|TRBV28|TRBD2|TRBJ2-1
CASSLHGGSSYNEQFF
TGTGCCAGCAGTTTACACGGGGGGAGCTCCTACAATGAGCAGTTCTTC
>-|TRBV4-2|-|TRBJ1-5
CASSQDPSVQPQHF
TGTGCCAGCAGCCAAGATCCCAGCGTTCAGCCCCAGCATTTT
>-|TRBV27|TRBD1|TRBJ2-1
CASSFFPPGQGTNEQFF
TGTGCCAGCAGTTTCTTTCCTCCGGGACAGGGAACCAATGAGCAGTTCTTC
>-|TRBV9|TRBD1|TRBJ1-3
CASSTGQGASGNTIYF
TGTGCCAGCAGCACGGGACAGGGGGCCTCTGGAAACACCATATATTTT
>once|TRBV9|TRBD1|TRBJ1-4
CASSPRGGGSLGEKLFF
TGTGCCAGCAGCCCCCGTGGAGGGGGCTCTTTGGGTGAAAAACTGTTTTTT
>-|TRBV15|-|TRBJ2-1
CATSRGGTSLNNEQFF
TGTGCCACCAGCAGAGGTGGGACTTCTTTAAACAATGAGCAGTTCTTC
>once|TRBV29-1|-|TRBJ1-1
CSVDSQNTEAFF
TGCAGCGTTGACTCACAAAACACTGAAGCTTTCTTT
>-|TRBV7-6|TRBD2|TRBJ2-3
CASSFLERGTGIDTQYF
TGTGCCAGCAGCTTTCTGGAGCGGGGAACGGGGATAGATACGCAGTATTTT
>-|TRBV5-4|-|TRBJ1-2
CASRPPQGQYGYTF
TGTGCCAGCAGGCCCCCGCAGGGGCAATATGGCTACACCTTC
>-|TRBV6-4|TRBD2|TRBJ2-1
CASSDSGLGNNEQFF
TGTGCCAGCAGTGATTCGGGACTAGGGAACAATGAGCAGTTCTTC
>-|TRBV6-6|-|TRBJ1-5
CASREGKRGQPQHF
TGTGCCAGCAGAGAGGGCAAGAGGGGTCAGCCCCAGCATTTT
>-|TRBV25-1|TRBD2|TRBJ2-1
CASSDPSLTSGSHNEQFF
TGTGCCAGCAGTGACCCCTCTTTGACTAGCGGGAGCCACAATGAGCAGTTCTTC
>-|TRBV7-5|-|TRBJ2-3
CARSLGAGLDTQYF
TGTGCCAGAAGCTTAGGGGCAGGTCTAGATACGCAGTATTTT
>-|TRBV5-1|-|TRBJ1-1
CASSLSSVNTEAFF
TGCGCCAGCAGCTTATCTTCCGTGAACACTGAAGCTTTCTTT